The 19 T cell receptor beta chains in this list originate from one sample, sequenced in a study of T cells in Graves' hyperthyroidism and ophthalmopathy. The TCR beta CDR3 regions underwent amplification using RNA transcripts as the source. The primer set for the first-round RT-PCR of the TCR CDR3 was HTBI. TCRdb fed the multiplex PCR reads into MiXCR, producing one record per CDR3 protein. The repertoire has roughly 840,000 distinct CDR3 sequences, 35% to 45% of them found once; the top ten carry 7% to 10%. The sequenced sample consisted of blood. These receptors came from a man aged 18 to 35 with Graves' hyperthyroidism.

This clonotype has more than one count but fewer than ten. The chain employs TRBV12-3 or TRBV12-4 and TRBJ2-7; 9 bases agree with TRBD1. The CDR3 is made up of 15 amino acids. With 6 bases clipped from V and 3 bases from J, the junction kept 9 bases outside the gene matches. CDR3 loop: CASSWGQGASYEQYF. DNA of the CDR3: TGTGCCAGCAGCTGGGGACAGGGCGCCAGCTACGAGCAGTACTTC.

This clonotype occurred a few times. The chain recombines TRBV12-3 or TRBV12-4 with TRBJ1-1, with D unresolved. Between the trimmed V and J ends, which lost 4 bases and 11 bases, there was a span of 11 bases. The CDR3 has 11 amino acids. This chain's CDR3 is CASSSLKGAFF. The CDR3 region has the DNA TGTGCCAGCAGTTCTCTAAAAGGGGCTTTCTTT.

In this sample, this clonotype turned up many times. The V gene is TRBV12-3 or TRBV12-4, the J gene TRBJ1-1, with D unclear. The CDR3 is made up of 12 amino acids. The V gene lost 8 bases and the J gene lost 1 base, with 8 bases spanning the gap. DNA of the CDR3: TGTGCCAGCGTAACATGGAACACTGAAGCTTTCTTT. It encodes CASVTWNTEAFF.

This clonotype was counted only a few times. The genes are TRBV5-1 and TRBJ1-1; no clear D gene. The CDR3 has 15 amino acids. V was shortened by 0 bases and J by 5 bases, with 14 bases between the two germline ends. The germline V gene encodes CDR1 SGHRS and CDR2 YFSETQ. The CDR3 region is CASSLVSAVGTEAFF. The CDR3 DNA follows: TGCGCCAGCAGCTTGGTCTCAGCCGTGGGGACTGAAGCTTTCTTT.

On this clonotype itself: Germline is not matched at one junction end, which may reflect a read error. The rearrangement uses TRBV10-2 and TRBJ2-6; maybe TRBD1 (5 bases). In germline, CDR1 is WSHSY, CDR2 SAAADI. There are 16 residues in the CDR3. CDR3: CASSSGPPSGANVLTF. Here the CDR3 DNA reads TGCGCCAGCTCCTCAGGGCCCCCGTCTGGGGCTAACGTCCTGACTTTC.

Turning to this clonotype: The conserved phenylalanine or tryptophan normally closing the CDR3 is absent here, so this likely arose from a read error. The genes are TRBV7-8 and TRBJ2-7; D is unclear. The CDR3 covers 13 residues. From germline, CDR1 is SGHVS and CDR2 FQNEAQ. V was shortened by 4 bases and J by 1 base, with 8 bases between the two germline ends. The CDR3 reads CASSSQSSYEQYR. The CDR3 DNA reads as TGTGCCAGCAGCTCCCAAAGTTCCTACGAGCAGTACAGA.

This clonotype was seen only a few times. This chain links TRBV19 with TRBJ2-2; perhaps TRBD2 as D (5 bases). Looked up from germline, CDR1 is LNHDA and CDR2 is SQIVND (reference sequence). The CDR3 contains 13 residues. V dropped 3 bases and J dropped 4 bases, with 6 bases sitting between them. CDR3 coding DNA: TGTGCCAGTAGTATGGAGGTCACCGGGGAGCTGTTTTTT. Translation: CASSMEVTGELFF.

The rearrangement links TRBV29-1 to TRBJ2-2; D is uncertain. The CDR3 runs 13 residues. CDR1 and CDR2 (germline): SQVTM, ANQGSEA. Between the trimmed V and J ends, which lost 4 bases and 0 bases, there was a span of 6 bases. The CDR3 here is CSVAATNTGELFF. The CDR3 DNA reads TGCAGCGTTGCAGCTACGAACACCGGGGAGCTGTTTTTT.

The gene calls are TRBV4-1 and TRBJ1-1; tentatively, D is TRBD1 (6 bases). The CDR3 spans 16 residues. V gave up 1 base and J gave up 4 bases, with 16 bases separating them. Germline CDR1 is MGHRA and CDR2 is YSYEKL. DNA for the CDR3: TGCGCCAGCAGCCAAGTGGGCCCGGGACAAAGCACTGAAGCTTTCTTT. This encodes CASSQVGPGQSTEAFF.

This rearrangement joins TRBV12-3 or TRBV12-4 to TRBJ2-7; the D gene is possibly TRBD2 (5 bases). The length of the CDR3 is 12 residues. V shed 6 bases and J shed 7 bases, with 13 bases lying between them. The CDR3 DNA sequence: TGTGCCAGCAGGACCTCCACGGGGGAGCAGTACTTC. This translates into CASRTSTGEQYF.

This clonotype was counted at least ten times. The V gene is TRBV10-3, the J gene TRBJ1-5; D gene uncertain. Trimming cost V 8 bases and J 0 bases, with 5 bases left between them. The CDR3 extends over 12 amino acids. Germline V gene lookup returns CDR1 ENHRY and CDR2 SYGVKD. The CDR3 spells CAIGSSNQPQHF. CDR3 in DNA: TGTGCCATCGGAAGTAGCAATCAGCCCCAGCATTTT.

J is TRBJ1-1 and V is TRBV14; D may be TRBD1 (5 bases). Looked up from germline, CDR1 is SGHDN and CDR2 is FVKESK. V was clipped by 0 bases and J by 10 bases, with 9 bases between them. The CDR3 has 12 amino acids. Here the CDR3 reads CASSQDRGRAFF. In nucleotides, the CDR3 is TGTGCCAGCAGCCAAGATCGGGGACGAGCTTTCTTT.

The J gene is TRBJ1-1, the V gene TRBV19, with D possibly matching TRBD1 (6 bases). Trimming cost V 1 base and J 2 bases, with 14 bases left between them. The germline gives CDR1 LNHDA, CDR2 SQIVND (reference sequence). The CDR3 runs to 16 residues. This CDR3 reads CASSIGGRDGNTEAFF. CDR3 coding DNA: TGTGCCAGTAGTATAGGGGGGCGTGATGGAAACACTGAAGCTTTCTTT.

Comment on this clonotype: Possible read error: a much larger clone is one base away. The genes are TRBV7-9 and TRBJ1-3; the D is unclear. The germline V gene has CDR1 SEHNR and CDR2 FQNEAQ (reference sequence). Trimming removed 4 bases at V and 6 bases at J, with 10 bases between. CDR3 length: 13 amino acids. The CDR3 nucleotides are TGTGCCAGCAGCTCGCAGGCTGAAAACACCATATATTTT. Translating gives CASSSQAENTIYF.

There are many counts of this clonotype. The chain joins TRBV20-1 to TRBJ1-6; TRBD1 agrees at 7 bases. CDR3 length equals 15 residues. Germline CDR1 DFQATT, CDR2 SNEGSKA (reference sequence). V lost 6 bases to trimming and J lost 5 bases; unmatched junction nucleotides: 10. CDR3 coding DNA: TGCAGTGCGGGGCAGGGGACAGTTCATAATTCACCCCTCCACTTT. Its protein product is CSAGQGTVHNSPLHF.

To note about this clonotype: Just one base apart from a much larger clone, this may be a read error. The J gene is TRBJ2-7, the V gene TRBV29-1; TRBD1 aligns across 9 bases. The length of the CDR3 is 13 residues. Trimming cost V 1 base and J 6 bases; bases outside gene matches: 4. The germline gives CDR1 SQVTM, CDR2 ANQGSEA. CDR3 loop: CSVEGDRGAEQYF. CDR3 in DNA: TGCAGCGTTGAAGGAGACAGGGGGGCCGAGCAGTACTTC.

The chain carries TRBV19 and TRBJ1-5, with TRBD1 matching 8 bases. Per germline, CDR1 LNHDA and CDR2 SQIVND (reference sequence). CDR3 length: 16 amino acids. J lost 5 bases, V lost 1 base, and 7 bases had no gene match. CDR3 nucleotide sequence: TGTGCCAGTAGTATAGTCGGGCAGGGGGCCTATCAGCCCCAGCATTTT. The encoded protein is CASSIVGQGAYQPQHF.

In this sample, this clonotype turned up a few times. The chain is built from TRBV5-8 and TRBJ1-2; no reliable D call. V lost 4 bases and J lost 2, with 9 bases in between. The germline V gene has CDR1 SGHTS and CDR2 YDEGEE. The CDR3 length is 13 residues. The CDR3 region is CASSPWRNYGYTF. In DNA form, the CDR3 reads TGTGCCAGCAGCCCCTGGAGGAACTATGGCTACACCTTC. Filled out from reference TRBV5-8 and TRBJ1-2, the complete variable domain reads EAGVTQSPTHLIKTRGQQATLRCSPISGHTSVYWYQQALGLGLQFLLWYDEGEERNRGNFPPRFSGRQFPNYSSELNVNALELEDSALYLCASSPWRNYGYTFGSGTRLTVV.

V and J are TRBV7-9 and TRBJ2-7; 7 bases match TRBD2. The V gene end was trimmed by 6 bases and the J gene end by 0 bases; junction bases not matched to a gene: 11. This CDR3 region has 16 residues. Germline V CDR1 and CDR2: SEHNR, FQNEAQ (reference sequence). Here the CDR3 reads CASSFEVSGRSYEQYF. As DNA, the CDR3 is TGTGCCAGCAGTTTTGAGGTTAGCGGGCGCTCCTACGAGCAGTACTTC. The variable domain in full, with the rest retrieved from reference TRBV7-9 and TRBJ2-7, is DTGVSQNPRHKITKRGQNVTFRCDPISEHNRLYWYRQTLGQGPEFLTYFQNEAQLEKSRLLSDRFSAERPKGSFSTLEIQRTEQGDSAMYLCASSFEVSGRSYEQYFGPGTRLTVT.